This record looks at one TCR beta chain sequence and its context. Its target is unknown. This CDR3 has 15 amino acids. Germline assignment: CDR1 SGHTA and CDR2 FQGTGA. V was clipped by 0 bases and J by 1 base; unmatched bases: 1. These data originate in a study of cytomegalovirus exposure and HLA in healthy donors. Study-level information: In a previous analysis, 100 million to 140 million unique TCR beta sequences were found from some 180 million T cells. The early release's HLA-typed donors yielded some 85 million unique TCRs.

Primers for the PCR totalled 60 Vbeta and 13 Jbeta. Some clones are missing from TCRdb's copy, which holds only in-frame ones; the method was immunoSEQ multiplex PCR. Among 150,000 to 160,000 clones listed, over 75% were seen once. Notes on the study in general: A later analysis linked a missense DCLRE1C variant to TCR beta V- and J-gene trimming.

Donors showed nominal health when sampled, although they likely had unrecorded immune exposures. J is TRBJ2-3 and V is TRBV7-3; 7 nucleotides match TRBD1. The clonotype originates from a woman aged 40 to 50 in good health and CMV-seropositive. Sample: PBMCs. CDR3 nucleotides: TGTGCCAGCAGCTTAACTACAGGGGGCACAGATACGCAGTATTTT. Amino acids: CASSLTTGGTDTQYF.